This entry describes one TCR beta chain. Its antigen is currently unknown. CDR3 size: 13 residues. Deletions cut 6 bases from V and 8 bases from J, with 14 bases between. Per the germline V gene, CDR1 is MGHDK and CDR2 is SYGVNS. It was with a sample-barcoded 5' primer and a J-beta primer mix that a second PCR of about 6 to 12 cycles was run. The authors tagged each cDNA molecule using a template-switch adaptor with 12 random nucleotides. Every sample gave at least 2.5 million paired-end reads containing CDR3. MiXCR was run by TCRdb on the 5' RACE reads, yielding one entry per CDR3 protein. The table includes roughly 1.6 million distinct CDR3 sequences, about 31% detected once. These data originate in a study of blood T cells in healthy people across ages. Regarding the study as a whole: As age increased, TCR beta diversity per million T cells fell in a roughly linear fashion.

The J gene is TRBJ2-1, the V gene TRBV25-1; tentatively, D is TRBD1 or TRBD2 (5 bases each). This TCR came from a woman in her 30s in good health. The specimen sequenced was blood. In DNA form, the CDR3 reads TGTGCCAGCAGGGCCCCAGGGCGGGATGAGCAGTTCTTC. The encoded protein is CASRAPGRDEQFF.